This TCR beta chain was identified during a study of somatic mutations in cytotoxic T cells in rheumatoid arthritis. As for the study in general: Including V beta1+ cells that were sequenced for TCRB, some T-cell populations stained with V beta antibodies were flow-sorted at nearly 100% purity.

The germline CDR1 and CDR2 sequences are ENHRY and SYGVKD. V lost 10 bases to trimming and J lost 7 bases, with 17 bases between them. The CDR3 covers 14 residues. Assay: immunoSEQ multiplex PCR; the TCRdb copy retains only in-frame clones and omits some. The sample holds roughly 6,400 clones, about 82% seen once. Study results and limitations: Antigenic targets recognized by the expanded CD8+ clones remained undetermined. Among under 75 patients, roughly eight showed a largest CD8+ clone that surpassed 20% of CD8+ cells. The authors did not adjust the slight TRBV07 underrepresentation in rheumatoid arthritis patients for multiple comparisons.

In this sample, this clone turned up a few times. Its antigen is not known. This receptor was identified in an adult with rheumatoid arthritis. This chain uses TRBV10-3 with TRBJ1-6; D remains ambiguous. The sequenced sample consisted of CD8+ T cells sorted from blood. The CDR3 DNA follows: TGTGCCACCCTACCGGGATCAGAGAATTCACCCCTCCACTTT. Protein: CATLPGSENSPLHF.